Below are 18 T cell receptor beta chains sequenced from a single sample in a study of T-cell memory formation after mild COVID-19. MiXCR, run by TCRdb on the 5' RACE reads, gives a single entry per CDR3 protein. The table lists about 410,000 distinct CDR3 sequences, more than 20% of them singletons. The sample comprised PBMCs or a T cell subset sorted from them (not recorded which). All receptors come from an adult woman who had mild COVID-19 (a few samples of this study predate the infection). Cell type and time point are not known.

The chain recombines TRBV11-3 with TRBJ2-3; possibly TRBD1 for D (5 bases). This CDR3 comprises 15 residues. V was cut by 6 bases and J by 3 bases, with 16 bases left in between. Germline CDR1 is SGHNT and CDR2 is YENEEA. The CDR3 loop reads CASRPTQGPTDTQYF. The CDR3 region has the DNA TGTGCCAGCAGGCCCACCCAGGGCCCAACAGATACGCAGTATTTT.

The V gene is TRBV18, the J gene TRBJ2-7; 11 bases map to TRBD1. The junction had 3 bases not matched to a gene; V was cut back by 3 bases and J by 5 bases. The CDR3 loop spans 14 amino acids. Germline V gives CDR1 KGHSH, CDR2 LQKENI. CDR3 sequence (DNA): TGTGCCAGCTCACCTTGGACAGGGGGCGACGAGCAGTACTTC. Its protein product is CASSPWTGGDEQYF.

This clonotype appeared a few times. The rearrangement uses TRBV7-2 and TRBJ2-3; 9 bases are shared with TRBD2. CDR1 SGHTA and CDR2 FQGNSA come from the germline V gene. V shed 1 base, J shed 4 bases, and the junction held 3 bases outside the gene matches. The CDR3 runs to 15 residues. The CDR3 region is CASSLVAGGSDTQYF. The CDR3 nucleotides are TGTGCCAGCAGCTTAGTGGCGGGAGGGTCAGATACGCAGTATTTT.

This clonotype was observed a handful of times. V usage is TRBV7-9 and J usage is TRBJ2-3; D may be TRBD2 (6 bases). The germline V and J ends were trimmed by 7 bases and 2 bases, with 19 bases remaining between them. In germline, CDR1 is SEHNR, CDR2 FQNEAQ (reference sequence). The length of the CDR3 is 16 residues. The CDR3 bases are TGTGCCAGCACCCCAACGGGAGCGGAGGACACAGATACGCAGTATTTT. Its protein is CASTPTGAEDTDTQYF.

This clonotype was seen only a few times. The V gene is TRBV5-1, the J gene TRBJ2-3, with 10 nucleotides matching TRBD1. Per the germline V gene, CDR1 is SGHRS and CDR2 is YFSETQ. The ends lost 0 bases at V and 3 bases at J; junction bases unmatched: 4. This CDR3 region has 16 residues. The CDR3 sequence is CASSLEPGQGTDTQYF. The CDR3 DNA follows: TGCGCCAGCAGCTTGGAACCGGGACAGGGGACAGATACGCAGTATTTT. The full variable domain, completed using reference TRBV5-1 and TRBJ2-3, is KAGVTQTPRYLIKTRGQQVTLSCSPISGHRSVSWYQQTPGQGLQFLFEYFSETQRNKGNFPGRFSGRQFSNSRSEMNVSTLELGDSALYLCASSLEPGQGTDTQYFGPGTRLTVL.

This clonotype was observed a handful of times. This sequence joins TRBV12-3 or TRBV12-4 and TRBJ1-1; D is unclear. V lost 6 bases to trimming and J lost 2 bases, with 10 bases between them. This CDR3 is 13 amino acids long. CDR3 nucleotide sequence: TGTGCCAGCAGCCCGACACATAACACTGAAGCTTTCTTT. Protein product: CASSPTHNTEAFF.

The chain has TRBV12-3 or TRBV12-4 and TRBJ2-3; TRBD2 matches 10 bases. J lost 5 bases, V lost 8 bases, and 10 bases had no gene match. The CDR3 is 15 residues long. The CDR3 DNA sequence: TGTGCCAGCCGATCTAGGACTAGCGGTCAAGATACGCAGTATTTT. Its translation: CASRSRTSGQDTQYF.

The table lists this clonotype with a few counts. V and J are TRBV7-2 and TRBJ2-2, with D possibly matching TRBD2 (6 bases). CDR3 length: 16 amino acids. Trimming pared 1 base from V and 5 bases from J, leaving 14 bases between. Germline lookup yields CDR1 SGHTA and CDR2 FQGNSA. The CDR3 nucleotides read TGTGCCAGCAGCTTAGGGGTCGGGAGTTGGACCGGGGAGCTGTTTTTT. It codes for CASSLGVGSWTGELFF.

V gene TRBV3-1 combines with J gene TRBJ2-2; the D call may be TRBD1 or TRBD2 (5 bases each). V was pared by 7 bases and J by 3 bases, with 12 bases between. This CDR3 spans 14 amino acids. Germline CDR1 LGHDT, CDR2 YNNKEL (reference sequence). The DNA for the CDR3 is TGTGCCAGCAACACGGGACCATACACCGGGGAGCTGTTTTTT. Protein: CASNTGPYTGELFF.

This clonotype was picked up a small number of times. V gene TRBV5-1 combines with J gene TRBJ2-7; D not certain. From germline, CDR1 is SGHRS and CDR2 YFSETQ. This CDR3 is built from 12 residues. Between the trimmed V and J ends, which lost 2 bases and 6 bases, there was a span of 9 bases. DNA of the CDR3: TGCGCCAGCAGCTTACCGGAAACCGAGCAGTACTTC. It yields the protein CASSLPETEQYF.

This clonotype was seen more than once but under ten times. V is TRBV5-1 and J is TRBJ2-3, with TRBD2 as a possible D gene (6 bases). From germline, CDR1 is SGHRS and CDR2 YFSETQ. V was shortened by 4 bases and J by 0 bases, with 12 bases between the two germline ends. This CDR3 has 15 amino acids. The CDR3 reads CASSPGLISTDTQYF. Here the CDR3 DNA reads TGCGCCAGCAGCCCTGGACTAATCAGCACAGATACGCAGTATTTT.

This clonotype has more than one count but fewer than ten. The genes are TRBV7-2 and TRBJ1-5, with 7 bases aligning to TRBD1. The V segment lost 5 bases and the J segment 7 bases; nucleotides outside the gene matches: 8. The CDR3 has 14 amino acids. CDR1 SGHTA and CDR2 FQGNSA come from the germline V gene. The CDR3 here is CASSTRQGEQPQHF. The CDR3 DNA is TGTGCCAGCAGCACGCGACAGGGAGAACAGCCCCAGCATTTT.

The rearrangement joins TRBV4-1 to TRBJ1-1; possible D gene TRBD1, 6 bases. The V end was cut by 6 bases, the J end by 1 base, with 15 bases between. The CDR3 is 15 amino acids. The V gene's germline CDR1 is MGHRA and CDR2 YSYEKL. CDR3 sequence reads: CASSPGQFGNTEAFF. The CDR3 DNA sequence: TGCGCCAGCAGTCCCGGACAGTTTGGGAACACTGAAGCTTTCTTT.

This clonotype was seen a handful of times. CDR3 protein: CASSVGLGGTDTQYF. The CDR3 DNA reads as TGTGCCAGCAGCGTCGGACTGGGGGGGACAGATACGCAGTATTTT. The genes are TRBV9 and TRBJ2-3; 7 nucleotides align to TRBD2. Germline CDR1 reads SGDLS; CDR2 reads YYNGEE. The junction had 6 bases not matched to a gene; V was cut back by 2 bases and J by 3 bases. The length of the CDR3 is 15 residues.

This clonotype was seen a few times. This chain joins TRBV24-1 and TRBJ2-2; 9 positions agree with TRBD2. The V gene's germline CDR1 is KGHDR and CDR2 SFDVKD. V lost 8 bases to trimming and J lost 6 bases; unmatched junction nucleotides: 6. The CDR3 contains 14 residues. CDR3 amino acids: CATKQGLAPGELFF. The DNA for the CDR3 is TGTGCCACCAAACAGGGACTAGCACCCGGGGAGCTGTTTTTT.

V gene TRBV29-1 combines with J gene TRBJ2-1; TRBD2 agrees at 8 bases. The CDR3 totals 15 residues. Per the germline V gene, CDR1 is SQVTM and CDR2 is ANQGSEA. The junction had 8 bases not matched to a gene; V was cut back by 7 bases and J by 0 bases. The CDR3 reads CSAVIAGSSYNEQFF. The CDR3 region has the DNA TGCAGCGCTGTGATAGCGGGGAGCTCCTACAATGAGCAGTTCTTC.

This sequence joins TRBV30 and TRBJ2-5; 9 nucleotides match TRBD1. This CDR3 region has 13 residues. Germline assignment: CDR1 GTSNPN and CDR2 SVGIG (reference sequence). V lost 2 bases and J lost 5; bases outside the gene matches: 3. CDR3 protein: CAWSKGTGETQYF. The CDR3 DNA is TGTGCCTGGAGTAAGGGGACAGGGGAGACCCAGTACTTC. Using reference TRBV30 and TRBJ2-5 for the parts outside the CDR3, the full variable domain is SQTIHQWPATLVQPVGSPLSLECTVEGTSNPNLYWYRQAAGRGLQLLFYSVGIGQISSEVPQNLSASRPQDRQFILSSKKLLLSDSGFYLCAWSKGTGETQYFGPGTRLLVL.

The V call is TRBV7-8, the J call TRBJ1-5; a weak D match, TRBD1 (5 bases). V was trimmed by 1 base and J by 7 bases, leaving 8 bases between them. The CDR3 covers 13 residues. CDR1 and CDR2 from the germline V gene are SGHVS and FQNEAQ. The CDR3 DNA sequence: TGTGCCAGCAGCTTAGGGCAGGGACAGCCCCAGCATTTT. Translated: CASSLGQGQPQHF. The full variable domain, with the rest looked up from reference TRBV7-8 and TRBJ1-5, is GAGVSQSPRYKVAKRGQDVALRCDPISGHVSLFWYQQALGQGPEFLTYFQNEAQLDKSGLPSDRFFAERPEGSVSTLKIQRTQQEDSAVYLCASSLGQGQPQHFGDGTRLSIL.